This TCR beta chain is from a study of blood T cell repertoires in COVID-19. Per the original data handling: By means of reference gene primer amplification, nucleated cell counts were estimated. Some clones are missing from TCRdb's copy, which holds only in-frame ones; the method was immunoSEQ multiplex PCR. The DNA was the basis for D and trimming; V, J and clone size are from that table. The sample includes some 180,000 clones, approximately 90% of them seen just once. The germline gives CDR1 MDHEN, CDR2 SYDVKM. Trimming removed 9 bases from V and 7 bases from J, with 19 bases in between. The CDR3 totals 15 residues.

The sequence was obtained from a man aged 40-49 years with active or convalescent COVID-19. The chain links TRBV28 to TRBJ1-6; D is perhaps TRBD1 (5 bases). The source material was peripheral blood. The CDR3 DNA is TGTGCCAGTACTGACAGCCTGGGGCCAAATTCACCCCTCCACTTT. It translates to CASTDSLGPNSPLHF.